This T cell receptor (beta chain) was sequenced during a study of control samples from healthy donors and cancer patients. The assay was immunoSEQ multiplex PCR, and TCRdb's table has in-frame clones only and misses some. The table records 150,000 to 200,000 clones, under 95% of them present only once. CDR3 length equals 16 residues. CDR1 and CDR2 from the germline V gene are MNHEY and SVGEGT. V lost 6 bases and J lost 1, with 18 bases in between. The sample taken for sequencing was blood. This chain connects TRBV6-2 or TRBV6-3 to TRBJ1-1; D gene uncertain. The clonotype was recovered from a young woman in good health. CDR3 bases: TGTGCCAGCAGCAACCCTGAGATGGGGTGGAACACTGAAGCTTTCTTT. This sequence encodes CASSNPEMGWNTEAFF.